What follows are 20 T cell receptor beta chains derived from one specimen sequenced in a study of long-term antiretroviral therapy in people with HIV. The immunoSEQ assay was v3.0, run at survey level. Repertoires were generated with immunoSEQ multiplex PCR, while TCRdb's copy carries only in-frame clones and drops some. The sample consists of fewer than 25,000 clones, around 89% of them appearing once. Sequencing used unsorted PBMCs, obtained 2.3 years after starting antiretroviral therapy. The origin of the receptors is a man aged 60 to 69 with HIV.

The chain combines TRBV28 with TRBJ2-2; TRBD1 aligns across 7 bases. Trimming at V came to 2 bases and at J to 16 bases, leaving 13 bases not matched to a gene. This CDR3 comprises 14 residues. Germline values: CDR1 MDHEN, CDR2 SYDVKM. Here the CDR3 reads CASSLPATQGTPFF. In DNA, the CDR3 is TGTGCCAGCAGTTTACCGGCCACACAGGGGACACCGTTTTTT.

This clone was seen a single time. The DNA of the CDR3 is TGTGCCAGTAACCAGGGGGTGGGTGGCACTGAAGCTTTCTTT. This translates into CASNQGVGGTEAFF. The V call is TRBV2, the J call TRBJ1-1; 7 bases line up with TRBD1. Unmatched junction bases numbered 11, after V lost 9 bases and J lost 4 bases. The length of the CDR3 is 14 residues. The germline gives CDR1 SNHLY, CDR2 FYNNEI.

The genes are TRBV5-1 and TRBJ2-1; TRBD2 matches at 11 bases. The junction had 12 bases not matched to a gene; V was cut back by 4 bases and J by 6 bases. The CDR3 totals 17 residues. The germline V gene has CDR1 SGHRS and CDR2 YFSETQ. As DNA, the CDR3 is TGCGCCAGCAGCCCAGGGCTAGCGGGGGGACCGGGCAATGAGCAGTTCTTC. It yields the protein CASSPGLAGGPGNEQFF.

CDR3 protein: CATSREGTGGYEQYF. In nucleotides, the CDR3 is TGTGCCACCAGCAGAGAGGGGACAGGGGGCTACGAGCAGTACTTC. This rearrangement joins TRBV15 to TRBJ2-7, with 11 bases matching TRBD1. This CDR3 region has 15 residues. The ends lost 0 bases at V and 3 bases at J; junction bases unmatched: 1. CDR1 LNHNV and CDR2 YYDKDF come from the germline V gene (reference sequence).

The J gene is TRBJ2-7, the V gene TRBV28; D call uncertain. V shed 3 bases and J shed 2 bases, with 11 bases lying between them. This CDR3 has 14 amino acids. Germline lookup yields CDR1 MDHEN and CDR2 SYDVKM. CDR3 amino acids: CASSLQGIAYEQYF. The CDR3 DNA follows: TGTGCCAGCAGTTTGCAAGGGATAGCCTACGAGCAGTACTTC.

This chain uses TRBV5-1 with TRBJ2-1; D is uncertain. Trimming pared 0 bases from V and 6 bases from J, leaving 7 bases between. Looked up from germline, CDR1 is SGHRS and CDR2 is YFSETQ. This CDR3 is 13 amino acids long. As DNA, the CDR3 is TGCGCCAGCAGCTTGGTACCAGCCAATGAGCAGTTCTTC. Translating gives CASSLVPANEQFF.

The genes are TRBV18 and TRBJ2-7; TRBD1 matches 7 bases. The CDR3 contains 13 residues. Germline assignment: CDR1 KGHSH and CDR2 LQKENI. Unmatched junction bases numbered 4, after V lost 3 bases and J lost 5 bases. The CDR3 loop reads CASSPDRDHEQYF. DNA of the CDR3: TGTGCCAGCTCACCTGACAGGGACCACGAGCAGTACTTC.

This clone was seen once. The rearrangement links TRBV6-1 to TRBJ2-7; D is perhaps TRBD1 (6 bases). CDR3 size: 15 residues. The germline V gene encodes CDR1 MNHNS and CDR2 SASEGT. Deletions cut 10 bases from V and 0 bases from J, with 19 bases between. In nucleotides, the CDR3 is TGTGCCATTCCGTCTCAAGGGGACATCTCCTACGAGCAGTACTTC. Protein product: CAIPSQGDISYEQYF.

CDR3 protein: CASSLAGLSRELFF. In nucleotides, the CDR3 is TGTGCCAGCAGCTTGGCCGGGCTTAGTAGGGAGCTGTTTTTT. The chain recombines TRBV5-4 with TRBJ2-2; D call uncertain. With 0 bases removed from V and 9 bases from J, the gap between germline ends came to 12 bases. Germline CDR1 and CDR2: SGHNT and YYREEE (reference sequence). This CDR3 has 14 amino acids.

This clone was detected a few times. The chain links TRBV10-1 to TRBJ2-2, with D possibly TRBD1 on 5 matching bases. Germline values: CDR1 WNHNN, CDR2 SYGVQD (reference sequence). CDR3 size: 14 residues. V lost 5 bases and J lost 7, with 14 bases in between. This chain's CDR3 is CASSSTVFGGELFF. The CDR3 coding sequence is TGCGCCAGCAGTTCGACAGTGTTTGGCGGGGAGCTGTTTTTT.

The V call is TRBV7-2, the J call TRBJ2-2, with a tentative D call TRBD2 (6 bases). Trimming pared 2 bases from V and 6 bases from J, leaving 16 bases between. The CDR3 is 16 amino acids. The germline V gene has CDR1 SGHTA and CDR2 FQGNSA. In nucleotides, the CDR3 is TGTGCCAGCAGCTTACGACTAGTTTCCACTGCCGGGGAGCTGTTTTTT. This translates into CASSLRLVSTAGELFF.

The chain employs TRBV30 and TRBJ1-2, with no clear D. This CDR3 contains 11 residues. Deletions cut 4 bases from V and 4 bases from J, with 7 bases between. Germline V gene sequence: CDR1 GTSNPN, CDR2 SVGIG (reference sequence). The CDR3 nucleotides read TGTGCCTGGATGATACGCTATGGCTACACCTTC. It codes for CAWMIRYGYTF.

The chain employs TRBV5-6 and TRBJ2-3; D possibly uses TRBD1 or TRBD2 (5 bases each). The germline V gene has CDR1 SGHDT and CDR2 YYEEEE. V dropped 2 bases and J dropped 8 bases, with 27 bases sitting between them. This CDR3 has 18 residues. The CDR3 region has the DNA TGTGCCAGCAGCTTAACCTCCGGGACCCACAATGGATTCGGTACGCAGTATTTT. Protein sequence: CASSLTSGTHNGFGTQYF.

V gene TRBV5-1 combines with J gene TRBJ2-3; D is unresolved. The CDR3 covers 12 residues. CDR1 is SGHRS and CDR2 is YFSETQ in the germline V gene. V was shortened by 7 bases and J by 0 bases, with 6 bases between the two germline ends. The CDR3 protein is CASSVSTDTQYF. The DNA for the CDR3 is TGCGCCAGCTCGGTGAGCACAGATACGCAGTATTTT.

This chain uses TRBV7-3 with TRBJ2-1; D not certain. This CDR3 spans 18 amino acids. Germline-derived CDR1 and CDR2 are SGHTA and FQGTGA. V was trimmed by 1 base and J by 0 bases, leaving 16 bases between them. Here the CDR3 DNA reads TGTGCCAGCAGCTTAAGGCCCGTAGCCACCTACTCCTACAATGAGCAGTTCTTC. Encoded protein: CASSLRPVATYSYNEQFF.

V is TRBV28 and J is TRBJ2-7; TRBD2 might be the D (5 bases). V lost 8 bases to trimming and J lost 2 bases, with 16 bases between them. This CDR3 contains 14 residues. Germline CDR1 reads MDHEN; CDR2 reads SYDVKM. The CDR3 protein is CASGGNRGTYEQYF. The CDR3 coding sequence is TGTGCCAGCGGTGGGAACAGAGGGACCTACGAGCAGTACTTC.

This clone has just one count. The chain combines TRBV14 with TRBJ1-1, with D unclear. Germline V CDR1 and CDR2: SGHDN, FVKESK. The CDR3 contains 14 residues. Trimming took 4 bases from V and 8 from J, leaving 17 bases between them. The CDR3: CASSLFMAESEAFF. CDR3 DNA: TGTGCCAGCAGCCTTTTTATGGCGGAGTCCGAAGCTTTCTTT.

This chain joins TRBV7-2 and TRBJ1-2, with 9 positions matching TRBD1. The germline CDR1 and CDR2 sequences are SGHTA and FQGNSA. The length of the CDR3 is 14 residues. The V and J ends lost 2 bases and 6 bases, in that order; junction bases with no gene match: 4. The CDR3 reads CASSLTGGADGYTF. For the CDR3, the DNA is TGTGCCAGCAGCTTAACAGGGGGCGCGGATGGCTACACCTTC. Full variable domain (remainder filled in from reference TRBV7-2 and TRBJ1-2): GAGVSQSPSNKVTEKGKDVELRCDPISGHTALYWYRQSLGQGLEFLIYFQGNSAPDKSGLPSDRFSAERTGGSVSTLTIQRTQQEDSAVYLCASSLTGGADGYTFGSGTRLTVV.

This clone was counted a single time. The J gene is TRBJ2-1, the V gene TRBV5-5, with D perhaps TRBD2 (5 bases). V lost 5 bases and J 6 bases, leaving 18 bases between the germline ends. From germline, CDR1 is SGHKS and CDR2 YYEKEE (reference sequence). The CDR3 contains 15 residues. Here the CDR3 DNA reads TGTGCCAGCAGGAGAACACTAGAGTGGCTCAATGAGCAGTTCTTC. Protein: CASRRTLEWLNEQFF.

The chain employs TRBV4-3 and TRBJ2-2; 7 bases are shared with TRBD1. The germline gives CDR1 LGHNA, CDR2 YSLEER. The CDR3 sequence is 18 residues long. V lost 1 base, J lost 4 bases, and 12 bases stayed unmatched. CDR3 nucleotide sequence: TGCGCCAGCAGCCAAGGAGAGCCGGGACAGCCTACCACCGGGGAGCTGTTTTTT. Translated, it gives CASSQGEPGQPTTGELFF.